These 5 T cell receptor beta chains were sequenced from one sample in a study of T-cell reconstitution after alpha-beta-depleted transplantation in children. This sample's TCRbeta library carried unique molecular identifier barcodes. TCRdb reprocessed the PCR reads with MiXCR, giving one entry per CDR3 protein. The sample lists about 1,000,000 distinct CDR3 sequences; about 30% were seen once. The specimen was PBMCs, mostly from graft donor cells, collected 360 days after TCRalphabeta/CD19-depleted stem cell transplant. The receptors come from a boy under two years old who had a stem cell transplant for SCID, so the T cells may come from the graft donor.

This clonotype appeared many times. The chain uses TRBV3-1 and TRBJ2-3; no reliable D call. This CDR3 is 14 amino acids long. Germline CDR1 is LGHDT and CDR2 is YNNKEL (reference sequence). V was pared by 7 bases and J by 0 bases, with 11 bases between. This chain's CDR3 is CASTRLGSTDTQYF. In DNA, the CDR3 is TGTGCCAGCACCAGACTTGGGAGCACAGATACGCAGTATTTT.

V gene TRBV28 combines with J gene TRBJ1-4; maybe TRBD1 (5 bases). V was pared by 7 bases and J by 3 bases, with 9 bases between. Germline V CDR1 and CDR2: MDHEN, SYDVKM. CDR3 length: 13 amino acids. The CDR3 region is CASKGRPNEKLFF. CDR3 sequence (DNA): TGTGCCAGCAAGGGGCGCCCTAATGAAAAACTGTTTTTT.

This rearrangement joins TRBV4-1 to TRBJ2-2; D may be TRBD1 (5 bases). V lost 0 bases to trimming and J lost 6 bases, with 8 bases between them. The length of the CDR3 is 14 residues. The germline gives CDR1 MGHRA, CDR2 YSYEKL. CDR3 sequence (DNA): TGCGCCAGCAGCCAAGATCCCAGGGCCGGGGAGCTGTTTTTT. This gives the protein CASSQDPRAGELFF.

Only a few counts were recorded for this clonotype. The chain recombines TRBV27 with TRBJ2-1; D is perhaps TRBD2 (6 bases). The CDR3 consists of 16 residues. V lost 5 bases and J lost 4, with 18 bases in between. From germline, CDR1 is MNHEY and CDR2 SMNVEV (reference sequence). The CDR3 DNA sequence: TGTGCCAGCAGTGGCCACCTGTCCGGGGGTTACAATGAGCAGTTCTTC. Its protein is CASSGHLSGGYNEQFF.

In its sample, this clonotype was seen a few times. This rearrangement joins TRBV5-6 to TRBJ1-1, with D uncertain. The V gene's germline CDR1 is SGHDT and CDR2 YYEEEE. V was trimmed by 0 bases and J by 6 bases, leaving 9 bases between them. The CDR3 consists of 13 residues. CDR3 sequence (DNA): TGTGCCAGCAGCTTGGCCGACATCCCTGAAGCTTTCTTT. It encodes CASSLADIPEAFF.